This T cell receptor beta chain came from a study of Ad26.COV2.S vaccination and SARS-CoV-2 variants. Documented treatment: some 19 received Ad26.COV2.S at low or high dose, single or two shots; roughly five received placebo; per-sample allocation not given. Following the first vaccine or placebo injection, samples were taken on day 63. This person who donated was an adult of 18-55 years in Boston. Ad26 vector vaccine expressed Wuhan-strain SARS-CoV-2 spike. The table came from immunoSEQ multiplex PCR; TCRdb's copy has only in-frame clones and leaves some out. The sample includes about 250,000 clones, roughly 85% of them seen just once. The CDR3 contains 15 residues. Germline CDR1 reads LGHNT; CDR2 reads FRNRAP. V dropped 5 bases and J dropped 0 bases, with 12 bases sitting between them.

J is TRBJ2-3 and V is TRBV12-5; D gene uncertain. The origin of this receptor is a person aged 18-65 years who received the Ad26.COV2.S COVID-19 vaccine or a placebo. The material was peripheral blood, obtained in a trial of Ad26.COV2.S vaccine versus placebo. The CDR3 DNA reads TGTGCTAGTGGTCTGTGGATAACTAGCACAGATACGCAGTATTTT. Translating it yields CASGLWITSTDTQYF.